This entry features one T cell receptor (beta chain) sequence. Its matching antigen is unknown. V was shortened by 0 bases and J by 11 bases, with 20 bases between the two germline ends. Germline V gene data show CDR1 as ENHRY and CDR2 as SYGVKD. This CDR3 is built from 17 residues. The data were taken from a study of T-cell memory formation after mild COVID-19. Study-level findings and limits: Detection of some responders pre-infection suggested pre-existing cross-reactive memory T cells participated. Clones that contracted clustered mainly in CM and EM if CD4+ and in EMRA if CD8+. A second wave expanding day 15 to 37 was CD4+-biased; contracting clones were balanced.

Constant-segment primers served in 5'RACE that generated TCR alpha and TCR beta cDNA libraries bearing sample barcodes and UMIs. TCRdb recomputed calls from the 5' RACE reads with MiXCR, one row per CDR3 protein. The top ten hold around two fifths of the sample, which has 75,000 to 95,000 distinct CDR3 sequences, approximately 15% seen once. Sequencing was carried out using PBMCs or a T cell subset sorted from them (not recorded which). This rearrangement joins TRBV10-3 to TRBJ2-6; D remains ambiguous. The receptor's source is a man between 18 and 29 years old who had mild COVID-19 (a few samples of this study predate the infection). Cell type and time point are not known. The CDR3 region is CAISESKSPGPSDVLTF. The CDR3 DNA is TGTGCCATCAGTGAGTCGAAGTCGCCAGGCCCCTCGGACGTCCTGACTTTC.